Included here is one T cell receptor (beta chain) sequence, with context. Its antigen remains unknown. This specimen comes from a study of post-analysis software for immune sequencing data. Unique-molecular-identifier-tagged TCR beta cDNA libraries were used. One entry per CDR3 protein results from TCRdb running MiXCR on the PCR reads. The sample contains a few hundred thousand distinct CDR3 sequences, under 55% of which appear only once. Study results and caveats: Patients used a handful of TRBV segments, including TRBV5-6, TRBV5-1 and TRBV20-1, more often than controls.

With V trimmed by 1 base and J by 6 bases, 11 bases remained unmatched. CDR1 and CDR2 from the germline V gene are DFQATT and SNEGSKA (reference sequence). CDR3 length: 15 residues. The chain uses TRBV20-1 and TRBJ2-7, with 8 positions matching TRBD2. The clonotype was recovered from a girl between 10 and 17 years old with multiple sclerosis. Sequencing was performed on blood. CDR3 protein: CSARVPLAGEFEQYF. DNA for the CDR3: TGCAGTGCTAGAGTCCCCCTAGCGGGCGAATTCGAGCAGTACTTC.